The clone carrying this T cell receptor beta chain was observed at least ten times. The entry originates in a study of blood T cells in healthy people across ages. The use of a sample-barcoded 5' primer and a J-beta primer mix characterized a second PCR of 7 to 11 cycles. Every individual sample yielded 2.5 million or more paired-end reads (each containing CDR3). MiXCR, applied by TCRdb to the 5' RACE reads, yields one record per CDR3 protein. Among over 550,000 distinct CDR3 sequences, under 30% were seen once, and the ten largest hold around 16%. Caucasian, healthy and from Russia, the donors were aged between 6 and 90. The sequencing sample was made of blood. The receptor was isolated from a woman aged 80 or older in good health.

DNA of the CDR3: TGTGCCAGCAACAAGGGGGGGTTTAGCATTCAGTACTTC. Translation gives CASNKGGFSIQYF. The chain uses TRBV7-2 and TRBJ2-4; weak D call: TRBD2 (7 bases). The ends were cut back, 7 bases at V and 9 bases at J, with 16 bases in the middle. CDR3 length equals 13 residues. Germline V gene data show CDR1 as SGHTA and CDR2 as FQGNSA.